This record covers a single TCR beta chain. What it binds is unknown. The sample belongs to a study of T cells in pancreatic ductal adenocarcinoma. Selected pancreatic ductal adenocarcinoma patients had undergone surgery without neoadjuvant therapy. CDR1 and CDR2 (germline): SGHNT, YYREEE (reference sequence). Trimming left V 4 bases short and J 7 bases short, with 18 bases between. The CDR3 runs 15 residues. Clones were sequenced by immunoSEQ multiplex PCR, and TCRdb holds only the in-frame ones, with some missing. In the table there are about 16,000 clones, about 93% of which are singletons. Study-level results: Blood had more productive templates and roughly 8-fold more unique clonotypes than tumor. This surgical cohort overrepresents the minority presenting with early-stage disease. Mean clonality was approximately 0.11 in tumors and about 0.079 in blood, not significantly different.

The sample taken for sequencing was PBMCs. The V gene is TRBV5-4, the J gene TRBJ2-1, with a weak D call TRBD2 (6 bases). The clonotype comes from a human donor with pancreatic ductal adenocarcinoma. As DNA, the CDR3 is TGTGCCAGCAGCCCAAGGGCCTACGCGGGGAATGAGCAGTTCTTC. Its protein is CASSPRAYAGNEQFF.